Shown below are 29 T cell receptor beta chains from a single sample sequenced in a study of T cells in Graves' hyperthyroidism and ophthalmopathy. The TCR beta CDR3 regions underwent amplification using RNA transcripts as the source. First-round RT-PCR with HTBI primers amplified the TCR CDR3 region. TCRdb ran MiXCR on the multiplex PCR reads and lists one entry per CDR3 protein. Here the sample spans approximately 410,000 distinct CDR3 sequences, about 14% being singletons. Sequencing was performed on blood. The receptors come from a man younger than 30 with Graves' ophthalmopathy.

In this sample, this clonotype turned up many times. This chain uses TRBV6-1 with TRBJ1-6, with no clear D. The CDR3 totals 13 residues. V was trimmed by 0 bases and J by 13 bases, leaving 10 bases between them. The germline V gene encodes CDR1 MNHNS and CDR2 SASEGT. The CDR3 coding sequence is TGTGCCAGCAGTGAAGCAGAAGGGTTCCCCCTCCACTTT. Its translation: CASSEAEGFPLHF.

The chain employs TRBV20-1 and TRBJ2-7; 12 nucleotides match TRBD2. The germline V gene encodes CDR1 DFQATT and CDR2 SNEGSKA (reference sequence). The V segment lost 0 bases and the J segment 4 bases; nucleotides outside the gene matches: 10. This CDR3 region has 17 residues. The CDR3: CSARDRGGTSGPYEQYF. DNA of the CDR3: TGCAGTGCTAGAGACAGGGGTGGGACTAGCGGGCCTTACGAGCAGTACTTC.

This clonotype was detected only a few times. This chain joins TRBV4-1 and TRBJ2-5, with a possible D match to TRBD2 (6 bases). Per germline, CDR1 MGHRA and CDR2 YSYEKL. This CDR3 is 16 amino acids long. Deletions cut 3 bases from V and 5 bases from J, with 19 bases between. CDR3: CASSHFPDGGMETQYF. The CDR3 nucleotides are TGCGCCAGCAGCCATTTCCCGGACGGGGGAATGGAGACCCAGTACTTC.

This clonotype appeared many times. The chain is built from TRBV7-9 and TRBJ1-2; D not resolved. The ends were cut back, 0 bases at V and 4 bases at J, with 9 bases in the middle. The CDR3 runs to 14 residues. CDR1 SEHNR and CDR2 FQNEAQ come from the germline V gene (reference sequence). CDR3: CASSLAQQFYGYTF. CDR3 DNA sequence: TGTGCCAGCAGCTTAGCGCAACAGTTCTATGGCTACACCTTC.

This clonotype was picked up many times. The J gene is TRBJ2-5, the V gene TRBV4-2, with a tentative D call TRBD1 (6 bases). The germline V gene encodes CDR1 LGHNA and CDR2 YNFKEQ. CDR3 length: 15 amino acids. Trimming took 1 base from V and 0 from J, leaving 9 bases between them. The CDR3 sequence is CASSQAGQNQETQYF. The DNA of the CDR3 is TGTGCCAGCAGCCAAGCGGGACAAAACCAAGAGACCCAGTACTTC.

The CDR3 region has the DNA TGTGCCAGCAGGCTACTAGCGGGGGGCCACCAAGAGACCCAGTACTTC. Amino acids: CASRLLAGGHQETQYF. The V and J genes are TRBV12-3 or TRBV12-4 and TRBJ2-5, with 12 bases fitting TRBD2. The CDR3 is 16 residues long. V trimming: 6 bases; J trimming: 0 bases; junction bases outside the gene matches: 5.

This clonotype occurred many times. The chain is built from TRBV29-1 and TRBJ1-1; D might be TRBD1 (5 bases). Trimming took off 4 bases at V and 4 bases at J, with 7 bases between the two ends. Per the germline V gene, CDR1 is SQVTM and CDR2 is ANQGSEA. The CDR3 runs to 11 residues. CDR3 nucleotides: TGCAGCGTTGTGAGGGGCACTGAAGCTTTCTTT. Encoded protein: CSVVRGTEAFF.

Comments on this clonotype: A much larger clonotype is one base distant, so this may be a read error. The CDR3 loop reads CSVEVAGVTYNGQFF. In DNA form, the CDR3 reads TGCAGCGTTGAAGTGGCGGGAGTAACCTACAATGGGCAGTTCTTC. The chain uses TRBV29-1 and TRBJ2-1; TRBD2 matches 7 bases. The V gene's germline CDR1 is SQVTM and CDR2 ANQGSEA. The CDR3 covers 15 residues.

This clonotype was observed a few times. The CDR3 spells CASSYSRITNEKLFF. CDR3 DNA sequence: TGTGCCAGCAGTTACTCACGGATAACTAATGAAAAACTGTTTTTT. The gene calls are TRBV6-6 and TRBJ1-4; no firm D call. The CDR3 extends over 15 amino acids. Germline CDR1 is MNHNY and CDR2 is SVGAGI (reference sequence). The germline V and J ends were trimmed by 0 bases and 1 base, with 6 bases remaining between them.

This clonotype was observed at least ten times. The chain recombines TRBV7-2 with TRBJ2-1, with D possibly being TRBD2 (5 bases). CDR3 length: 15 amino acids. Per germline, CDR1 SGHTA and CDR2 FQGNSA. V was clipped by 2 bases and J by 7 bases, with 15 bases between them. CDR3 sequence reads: CASSLLAGLGNEQFF. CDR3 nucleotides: TGTGCCAGCAGCTTACTCGCGGGTTTAGGGAATGAGCAGTTCTTC.

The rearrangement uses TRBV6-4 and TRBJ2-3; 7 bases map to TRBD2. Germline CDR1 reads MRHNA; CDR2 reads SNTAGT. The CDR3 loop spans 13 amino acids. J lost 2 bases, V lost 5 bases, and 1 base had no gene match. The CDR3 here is CASSTSATDTQYF. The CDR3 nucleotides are TGTGCCAGCAGTACTAGCGCCACAGATACGCAGTATTTT.

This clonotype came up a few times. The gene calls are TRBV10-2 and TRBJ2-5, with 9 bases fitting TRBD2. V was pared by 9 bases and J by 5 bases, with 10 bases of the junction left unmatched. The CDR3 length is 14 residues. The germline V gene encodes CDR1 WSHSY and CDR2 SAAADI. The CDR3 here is CASGLAGGMETQYF. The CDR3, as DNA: TGCGCCAGTGGGTTGGCGGGGGGGATGGAGACCCAGTACTTC.

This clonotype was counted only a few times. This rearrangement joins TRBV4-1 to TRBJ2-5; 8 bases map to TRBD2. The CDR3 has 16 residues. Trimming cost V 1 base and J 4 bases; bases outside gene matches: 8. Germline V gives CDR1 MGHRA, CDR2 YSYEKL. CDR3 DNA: TGCGCCAGCAGCCAAGTTCCGGCGGGGGGCCCAGAGACCCAGTACTTC. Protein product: CASSQVPAGGPETQYF.

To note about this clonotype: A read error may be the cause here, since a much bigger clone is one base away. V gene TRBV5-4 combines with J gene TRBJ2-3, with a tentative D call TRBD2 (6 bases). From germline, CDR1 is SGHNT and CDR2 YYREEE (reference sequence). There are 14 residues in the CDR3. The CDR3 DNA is TGTGCCGGCAGCCCCTTAGCGGATACAGATACGCAGTATTTT. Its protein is CAGSPLADTDTQYF.

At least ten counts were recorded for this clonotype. The CDR3 coding sequence is TGTGCCAGCAGCCTTGTGGGCAGGGCTGTCAGCGAGCAGTACTTC. This codes for CASSLVGRAVSEQYF. The rearrangement joins TRBV7-8 to TRBJ2-7; perhaps TRBD1 as D (5 bases). Per germline, CDR1 SGHVS and CDR2 FQNEAQ. V was clipped by 5 bases and J by 6 bases, with 20 bases between them. The CDR3 sequence is 15 residues long.

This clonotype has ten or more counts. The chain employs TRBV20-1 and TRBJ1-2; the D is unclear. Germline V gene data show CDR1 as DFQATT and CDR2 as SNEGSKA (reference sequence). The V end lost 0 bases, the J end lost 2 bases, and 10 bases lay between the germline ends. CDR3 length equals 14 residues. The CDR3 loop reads CSAREGIGNYGYTF. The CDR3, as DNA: TGCAGTGCTAGAGAGGGAATAGGGAACTATGGCTACACCTTC.

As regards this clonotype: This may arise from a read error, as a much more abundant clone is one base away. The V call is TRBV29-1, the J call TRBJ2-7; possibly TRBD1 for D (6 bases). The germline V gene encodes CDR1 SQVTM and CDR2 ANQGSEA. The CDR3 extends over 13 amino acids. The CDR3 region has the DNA TGCGGCGTTGAGGGGGACGAGAACTACGAGCAGTACTTC. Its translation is CGVEGDENYEQYF.

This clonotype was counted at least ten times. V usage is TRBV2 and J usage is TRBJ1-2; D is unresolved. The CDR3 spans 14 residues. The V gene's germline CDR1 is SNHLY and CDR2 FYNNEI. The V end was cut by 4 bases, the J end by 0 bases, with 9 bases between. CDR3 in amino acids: CASSAGIANYGYTF. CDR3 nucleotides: TGTGCCAGCAGTGCTGGGATAGCTAACTATGGCTACACCTTC.

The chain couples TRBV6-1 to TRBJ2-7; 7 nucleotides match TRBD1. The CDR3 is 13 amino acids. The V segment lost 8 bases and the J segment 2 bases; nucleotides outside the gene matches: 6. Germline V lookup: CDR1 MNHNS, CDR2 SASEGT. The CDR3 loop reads CASGRQGPYEQYF. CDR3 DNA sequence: TGTGCCAGCGGAAGACAGGGTCCCTACGAGCAGTACTTC.

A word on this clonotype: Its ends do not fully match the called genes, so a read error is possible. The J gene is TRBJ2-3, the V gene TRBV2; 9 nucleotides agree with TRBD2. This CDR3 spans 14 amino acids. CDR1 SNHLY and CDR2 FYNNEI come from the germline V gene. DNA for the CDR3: TGTGCCAGCAGTATGGGGACTAGCACAAATACGCAGTATTTT. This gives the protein CASSMGTSTNTQYF.

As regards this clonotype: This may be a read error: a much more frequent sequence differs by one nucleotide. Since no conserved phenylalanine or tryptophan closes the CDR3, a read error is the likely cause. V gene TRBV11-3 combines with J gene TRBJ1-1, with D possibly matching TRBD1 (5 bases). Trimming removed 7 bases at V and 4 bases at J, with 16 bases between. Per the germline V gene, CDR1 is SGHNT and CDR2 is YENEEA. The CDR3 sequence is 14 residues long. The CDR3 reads CASTLAGGATEAFL. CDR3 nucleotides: TGTGCCAGCACCCTCGCGGGGGGTGCCACTGAAGCTTTCCTT.

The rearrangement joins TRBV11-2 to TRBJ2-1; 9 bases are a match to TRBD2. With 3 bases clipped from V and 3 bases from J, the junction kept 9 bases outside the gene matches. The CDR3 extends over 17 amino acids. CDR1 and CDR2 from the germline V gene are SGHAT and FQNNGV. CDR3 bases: TGTGCCAGCAGCTTCGGCGGTCTAGCGGGGAACTACAATGAGCAGTTCTTC. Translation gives CASSFGGLAGNYNEQFF.

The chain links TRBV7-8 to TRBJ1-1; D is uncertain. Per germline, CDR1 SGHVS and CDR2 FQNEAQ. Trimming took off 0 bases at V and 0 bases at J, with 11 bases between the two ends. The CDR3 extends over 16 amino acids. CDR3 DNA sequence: TGTGCCAGCAGCTTAGCTCGCGTTTTTATGAACACTGAAGCTTTCTTT. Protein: CASSLARVFMNTEAFF.

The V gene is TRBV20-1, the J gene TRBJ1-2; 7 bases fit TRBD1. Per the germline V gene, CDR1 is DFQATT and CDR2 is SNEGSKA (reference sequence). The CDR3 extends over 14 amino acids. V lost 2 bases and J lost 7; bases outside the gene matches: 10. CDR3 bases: TGCAGTGCTAGAACTGAGGGGACAGAGGTTGGCTACACCTTC. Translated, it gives CSARTEGTEVGYTF.

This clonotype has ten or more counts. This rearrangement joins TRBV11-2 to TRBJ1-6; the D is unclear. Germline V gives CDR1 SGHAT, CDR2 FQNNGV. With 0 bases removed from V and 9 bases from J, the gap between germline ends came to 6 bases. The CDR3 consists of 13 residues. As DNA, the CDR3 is TGTGCCAGCAGCTTAGATCCCAGTTCACCCCTCCACTTT. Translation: CASSLDPSSPLHF.

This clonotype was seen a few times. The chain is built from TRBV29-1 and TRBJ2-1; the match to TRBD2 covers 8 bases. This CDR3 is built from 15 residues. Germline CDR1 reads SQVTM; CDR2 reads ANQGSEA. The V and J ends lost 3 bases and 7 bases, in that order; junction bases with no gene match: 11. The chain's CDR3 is CSVDAPAGVGNEQFF. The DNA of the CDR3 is TGCAGCGTTGATGCACCAGCGGGAGTTGGGAATGAGCAGTTCTTC.

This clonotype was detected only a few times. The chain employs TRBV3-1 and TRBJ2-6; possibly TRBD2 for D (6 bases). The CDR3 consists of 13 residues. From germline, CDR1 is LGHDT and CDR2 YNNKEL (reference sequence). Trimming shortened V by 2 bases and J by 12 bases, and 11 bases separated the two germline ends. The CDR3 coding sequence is TGTGCCAGCAGCCAATCAGCCGGGGGCGTCCTGACTTTC. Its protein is CASSQSAGGVLTF.

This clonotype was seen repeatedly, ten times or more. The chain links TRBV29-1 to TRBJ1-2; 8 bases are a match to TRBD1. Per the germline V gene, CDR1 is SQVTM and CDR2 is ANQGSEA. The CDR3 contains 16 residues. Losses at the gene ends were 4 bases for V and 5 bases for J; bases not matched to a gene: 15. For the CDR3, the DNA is TGCAGCGTTGCACCACTAGGGACAGGTCATACGTATGGCTACACCTTC. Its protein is CSVAPLGTGHTYGYTF.

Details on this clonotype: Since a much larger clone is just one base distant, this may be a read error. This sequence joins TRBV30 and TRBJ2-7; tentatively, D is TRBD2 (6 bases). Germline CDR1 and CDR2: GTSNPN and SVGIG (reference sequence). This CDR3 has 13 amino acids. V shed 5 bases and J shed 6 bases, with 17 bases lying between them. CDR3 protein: CAWDGGGGLEQYF. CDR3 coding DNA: TGTGCCTGGGACGGGGGTGGAGGGCTCGAGCAGTACTTC.